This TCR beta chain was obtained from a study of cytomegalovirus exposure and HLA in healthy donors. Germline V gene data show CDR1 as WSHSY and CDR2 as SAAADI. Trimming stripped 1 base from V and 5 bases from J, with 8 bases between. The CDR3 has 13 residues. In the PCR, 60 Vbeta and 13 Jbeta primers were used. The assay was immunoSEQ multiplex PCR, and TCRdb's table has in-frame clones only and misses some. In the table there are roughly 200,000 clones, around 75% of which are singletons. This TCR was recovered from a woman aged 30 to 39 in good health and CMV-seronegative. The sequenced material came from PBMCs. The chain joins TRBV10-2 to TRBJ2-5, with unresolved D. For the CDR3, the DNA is TGCGCCAGCAGTGAGTGGCGGCGGGAGACCCAGTACTTC. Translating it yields CASSEWRRETQYF.